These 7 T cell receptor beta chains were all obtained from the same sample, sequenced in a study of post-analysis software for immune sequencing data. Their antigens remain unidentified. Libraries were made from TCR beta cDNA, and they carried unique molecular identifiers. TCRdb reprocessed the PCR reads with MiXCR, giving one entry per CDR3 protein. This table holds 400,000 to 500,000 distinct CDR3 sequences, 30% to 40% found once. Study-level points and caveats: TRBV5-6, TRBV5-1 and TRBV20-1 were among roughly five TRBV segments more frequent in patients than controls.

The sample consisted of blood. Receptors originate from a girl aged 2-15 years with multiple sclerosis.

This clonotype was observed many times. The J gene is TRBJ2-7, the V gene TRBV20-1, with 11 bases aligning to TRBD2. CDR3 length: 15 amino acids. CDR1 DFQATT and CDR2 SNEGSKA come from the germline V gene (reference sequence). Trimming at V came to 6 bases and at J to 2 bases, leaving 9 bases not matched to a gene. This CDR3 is CSAKDLAGGPYEQYF. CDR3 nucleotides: TGCAGTGCCAAAGATCTAGCGGGGGGCCCCTACGAGCAGTACTTC.

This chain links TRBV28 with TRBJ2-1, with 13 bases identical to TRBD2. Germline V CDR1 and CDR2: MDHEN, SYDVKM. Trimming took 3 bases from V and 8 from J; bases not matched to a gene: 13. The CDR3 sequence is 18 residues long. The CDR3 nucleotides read TGTGCCAGCAGTTTTGCCCCACGGACTAGCGGGAGACCGGATGAGCAGTTCTTC. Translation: CASSFAPRTSGRPDEQFF.

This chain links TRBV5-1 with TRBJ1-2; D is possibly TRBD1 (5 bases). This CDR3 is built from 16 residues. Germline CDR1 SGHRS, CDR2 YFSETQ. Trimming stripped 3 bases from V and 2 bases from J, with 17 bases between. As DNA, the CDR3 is TGCGCCAGCAGCTCCCTGACAGACCAAACAAACTATGGCTACACCTTC. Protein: CASSSLTDQTNYGYTF.

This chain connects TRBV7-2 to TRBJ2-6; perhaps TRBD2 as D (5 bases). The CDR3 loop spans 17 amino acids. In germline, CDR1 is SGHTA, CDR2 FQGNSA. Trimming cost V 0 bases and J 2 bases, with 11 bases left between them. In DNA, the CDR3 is TGTGCCAGCAGCTTAGCGGTCATGAGGGCTGGGGCCAACGTCCTGACTTTC. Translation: CASSLAVMRAGANVLTF. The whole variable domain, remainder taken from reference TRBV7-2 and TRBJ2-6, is GAGVSQSPSNKVTEKGKDVELRCDPISGHTALYWYRQSLGQGLEFLIYFQGNSAPDKSGLPSDRFSAERTGGSVSTLTIQRTQQEDSAVYLCASSLAVMRAGANVLTFGAGSRLTVL.

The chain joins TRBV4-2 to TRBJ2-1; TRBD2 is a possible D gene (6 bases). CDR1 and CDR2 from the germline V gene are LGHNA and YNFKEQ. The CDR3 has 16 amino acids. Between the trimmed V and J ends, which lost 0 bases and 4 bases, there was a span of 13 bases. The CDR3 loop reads CASSQDWRGLYNEQFF. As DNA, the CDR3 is TGTGCCAGCAGCCAAGATTGGCGGGGCTTATACAATGAGCAGTTCTTC.

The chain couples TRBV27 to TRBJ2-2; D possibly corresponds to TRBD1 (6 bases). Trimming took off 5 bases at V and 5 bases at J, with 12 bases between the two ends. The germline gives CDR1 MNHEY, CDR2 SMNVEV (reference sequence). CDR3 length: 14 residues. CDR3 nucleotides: TGTGCCAGCAGTCCCCACAGGGAGACCGGGGAGCTGTTTTTT. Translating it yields CASSPHRETGELFF.

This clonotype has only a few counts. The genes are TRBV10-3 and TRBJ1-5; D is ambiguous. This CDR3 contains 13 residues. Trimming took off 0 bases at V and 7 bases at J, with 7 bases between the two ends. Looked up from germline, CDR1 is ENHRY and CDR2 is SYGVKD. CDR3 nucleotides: TGTGCCATCAGTGAGTCGACCGAACAGCCCCAGCATTTT. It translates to CAISESTEQPQHF.